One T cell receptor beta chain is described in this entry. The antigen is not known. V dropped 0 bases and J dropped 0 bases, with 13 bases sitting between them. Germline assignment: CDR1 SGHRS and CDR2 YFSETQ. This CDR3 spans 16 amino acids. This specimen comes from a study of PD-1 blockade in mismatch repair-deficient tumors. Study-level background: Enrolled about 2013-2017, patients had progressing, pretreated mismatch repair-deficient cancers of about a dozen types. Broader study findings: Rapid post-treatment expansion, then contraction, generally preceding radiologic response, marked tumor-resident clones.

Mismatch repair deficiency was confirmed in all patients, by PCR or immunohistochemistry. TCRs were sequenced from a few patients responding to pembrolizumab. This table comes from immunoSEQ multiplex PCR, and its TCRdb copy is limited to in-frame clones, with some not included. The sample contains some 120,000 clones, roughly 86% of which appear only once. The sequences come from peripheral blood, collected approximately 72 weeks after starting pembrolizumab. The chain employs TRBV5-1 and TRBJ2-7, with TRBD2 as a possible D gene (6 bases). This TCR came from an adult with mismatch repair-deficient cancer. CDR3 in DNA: TGCGCCAGCAGCTTGGTTCCGCAGGGAGGCTCCTACGAGCAGTACTTC. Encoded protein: CASSLVPQGGSYEQYF.